This T cell receptor beta chain was retrieved from a study of T cell changes during pregnancy in multiple sclerosis (dated by TCRdb to between 2017 and 2020). Concerning the study at large: The study examined how the T cell repertoire changed over the course of pregnancy in women with multiple sclerosis.

Libraries were constructed by the immunoSEQ multiplex PCR assay. TCRdb took this table from immuneACCESS and kept in-frame rearrangements with V and J called. Such tables lack part of the clones; where checked against another copy, unresolved V genes explain under half of the gap, and the rest is unexplained. The sample contains fewer than 90,000 clones, 90% to 95% of them found a single time. The ten largest clones represent roughly 0.94% of the sample. With regard to this clone: It lacks a known antigen. Within one base of it there is no much larger clone, and no base qualities were kept.

V gives up 2 bases and J gives up 2 bases, and the segment between their germline ends measures 12 bases. The cysteine opens and the phenylalanine closes a CDR3 of 14 amino acids. The CDR3 DNA has 42 bases and is translated from base 1. According to the germline V gene (reference sequence), CDR1 reads GTSNPN and CDR2 reads SVGIG. Sequenced here: peripheral blood, sampled in the first trimester of pregnancy. The sequence came from a female donor with multiple sclerosis, enrolled in a pregnancy study. The receptor chain draws on TRBV30 and TRBJ1-2; TRBD1 could be the D gene, as 5 bases match. The DNA sequence is TGTGCCTGGAGTATATATGGGGGGAACTATGGCTACACCTTC. Translation gives CAWSIYGGNYGYTF.